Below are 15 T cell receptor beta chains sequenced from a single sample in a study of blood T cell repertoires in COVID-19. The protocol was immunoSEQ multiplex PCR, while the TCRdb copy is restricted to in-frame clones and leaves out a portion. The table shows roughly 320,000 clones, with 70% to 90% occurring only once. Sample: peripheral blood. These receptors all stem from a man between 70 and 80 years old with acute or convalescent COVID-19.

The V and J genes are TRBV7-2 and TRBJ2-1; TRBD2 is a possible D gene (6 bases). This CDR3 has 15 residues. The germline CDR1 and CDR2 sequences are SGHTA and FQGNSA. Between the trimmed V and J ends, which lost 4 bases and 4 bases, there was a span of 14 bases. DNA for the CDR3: TGTGCCAGCAGCTCCGGTGGGGGGAGATACAATGAGCAGTTCTTC. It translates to CASSSGGGRYNEQFF.

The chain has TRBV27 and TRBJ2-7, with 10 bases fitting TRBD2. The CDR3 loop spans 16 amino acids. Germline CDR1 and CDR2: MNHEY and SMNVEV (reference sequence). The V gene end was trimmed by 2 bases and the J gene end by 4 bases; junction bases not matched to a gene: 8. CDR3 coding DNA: TGTGCCAGCAGTTTAAGTGTTAGCGGGAGGCCTTACGAGCAGTACTTC. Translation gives CASSLSVSGRPYEQYF.

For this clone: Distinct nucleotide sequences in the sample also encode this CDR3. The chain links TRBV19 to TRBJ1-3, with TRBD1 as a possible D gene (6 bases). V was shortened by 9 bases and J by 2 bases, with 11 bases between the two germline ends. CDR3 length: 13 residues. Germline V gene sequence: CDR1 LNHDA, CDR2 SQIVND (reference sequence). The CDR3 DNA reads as TGTGCCAGCCGAACAGGGACTGGAAACACCATATATTTT. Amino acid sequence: CASRTGTGNTIYF.

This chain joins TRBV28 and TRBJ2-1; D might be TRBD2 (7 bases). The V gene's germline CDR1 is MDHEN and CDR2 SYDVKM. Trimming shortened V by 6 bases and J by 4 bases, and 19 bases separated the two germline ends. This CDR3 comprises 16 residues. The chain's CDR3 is CASSTRGGPDYNEQFF. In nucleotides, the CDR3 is TGTGCCAGCAGCACGAGGGGGGGCCCAGATTACAATGAGCAGTTCTTC.

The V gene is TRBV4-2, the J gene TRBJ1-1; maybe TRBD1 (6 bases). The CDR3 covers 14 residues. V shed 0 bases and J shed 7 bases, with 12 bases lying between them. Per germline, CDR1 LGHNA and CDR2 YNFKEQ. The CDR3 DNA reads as TGTGCCAGCAGCCAAGATGCCGTGACAGGTGAAGCTTTCTTT. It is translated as CASSQDAVTGEAFF.

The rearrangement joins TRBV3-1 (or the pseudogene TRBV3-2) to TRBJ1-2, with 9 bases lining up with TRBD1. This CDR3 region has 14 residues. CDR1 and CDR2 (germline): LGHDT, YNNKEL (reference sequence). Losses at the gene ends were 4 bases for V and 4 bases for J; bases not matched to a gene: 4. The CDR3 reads CASSPGQGIYGYTF. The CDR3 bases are TGTGCCAGCAGCCCAGGACAGGGGATCTATGGCTACACCTTC.

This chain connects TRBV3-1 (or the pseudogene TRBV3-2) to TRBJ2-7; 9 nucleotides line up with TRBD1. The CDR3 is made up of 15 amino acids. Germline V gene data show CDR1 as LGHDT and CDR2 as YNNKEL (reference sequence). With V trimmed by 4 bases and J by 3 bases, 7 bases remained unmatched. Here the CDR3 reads CASSPTGTGIYEQYF. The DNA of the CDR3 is TGTGCCAGCAGCCCTACCGGGACAGGGATCTACGAGCAGTACTTC.

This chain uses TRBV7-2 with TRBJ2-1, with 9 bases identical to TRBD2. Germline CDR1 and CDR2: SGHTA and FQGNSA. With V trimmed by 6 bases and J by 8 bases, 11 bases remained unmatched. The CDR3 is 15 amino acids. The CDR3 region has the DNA TGTGCCAGCAGTCGTGGTAGCGGGAGTATCTATGAGCAGTTCTTC. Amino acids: CASSRGSGSIYEQFF.

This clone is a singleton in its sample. CDR3 coding DNA: TGCGCCAGCAGCTTGGTCCCTAGCGGGGGGGCGGAGACCCAGTACTTC. Amino acids: CASSLVPSGGAETQYF. The chain carries TRBV5-1 and TRBJ2-5; 12 nucleotides line up with TRBD2. The CDR3 covers 16 residues. The germline V gene encodes CDR1 SGHRS and CDR2 YFSETQ. Trimming removed 0 bases from V and 5 bases from J; junction bases left unmatched: 5. Using reference TRBV5-1 and TRBJ2-5 for the parts outside the CDR3, the full variable domain is KAGVTQTPRYLIKTRGQQVTLSCSPISGHRSVSWYQQTPGQGLQFLFEYFSETQRNKGNFPGRFSGRQFSNSRSEMNVSTLELGDSALYLCASSLVPSGGAETQYFGPGTRLLVL.

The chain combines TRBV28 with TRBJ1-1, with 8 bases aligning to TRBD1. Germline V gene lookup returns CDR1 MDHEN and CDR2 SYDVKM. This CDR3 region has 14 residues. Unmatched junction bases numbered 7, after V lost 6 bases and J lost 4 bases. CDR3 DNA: TGTGCCAGCAGGAGGACAGGGTTGGTCACTGAAGCTTTCTTT. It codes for CASRRTGLVTEAFF.

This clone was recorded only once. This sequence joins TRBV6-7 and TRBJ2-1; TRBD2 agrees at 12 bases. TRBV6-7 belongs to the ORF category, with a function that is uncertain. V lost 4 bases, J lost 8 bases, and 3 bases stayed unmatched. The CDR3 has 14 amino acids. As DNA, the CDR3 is TGTGCCAGCAGTTCTCGGACTAGCGGGGATGAGCAGTTCTTC. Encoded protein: CASSSRTSGDEQFF.

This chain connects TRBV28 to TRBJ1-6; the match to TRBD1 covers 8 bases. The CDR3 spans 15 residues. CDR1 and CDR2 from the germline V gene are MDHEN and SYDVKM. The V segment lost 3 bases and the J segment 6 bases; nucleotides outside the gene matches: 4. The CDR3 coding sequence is TGTGCCAGCAGTTTTAGGACAGGGATTAATTCACCCCTCCACTTT. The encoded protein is CASSFRTGINSPLHF.

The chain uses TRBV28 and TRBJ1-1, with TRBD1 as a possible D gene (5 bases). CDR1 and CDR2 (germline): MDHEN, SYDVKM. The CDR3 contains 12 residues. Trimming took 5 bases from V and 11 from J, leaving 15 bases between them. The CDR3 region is CASSPGFRQAFF. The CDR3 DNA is TGTGCCAGCAGTCCAGGGTTTCGTCAGGCTTTCTTT.

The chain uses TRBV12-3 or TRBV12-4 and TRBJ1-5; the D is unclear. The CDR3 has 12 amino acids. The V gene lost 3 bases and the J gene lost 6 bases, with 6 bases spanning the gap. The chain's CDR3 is CASSFQSQPQHF. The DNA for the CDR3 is TGTGCCAGCAGTTTTCAGTCTCAGCCCCAGCATTTT.

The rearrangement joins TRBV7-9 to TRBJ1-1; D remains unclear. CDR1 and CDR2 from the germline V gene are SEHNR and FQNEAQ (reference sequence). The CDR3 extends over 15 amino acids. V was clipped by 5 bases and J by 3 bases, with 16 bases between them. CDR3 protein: CASSLKSPGDTEAFF. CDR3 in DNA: TGTGCCAGCAGCCTTAAGTCCCCCGGGGACACTGAAGCTTTCTTT.